This TCR beta chain was observed in a study of blood T cell repertoires in COVID-19. Measured with immunoSEQ multiplex PCR; TCRdb has only the in-frame clones, and not every one. The repertoire holds more than 200,000 clones, with around 84% as singletons. This CDR3 is 19 amino acids long. The V and J ends lost 1 base and 4 bases, in that order; junction bases with no gene match: 15. The V gene's germline CDR1 is SGHVS and CDR2 FQNEAQ. The J gene is TRBJ2-3, the V gene TRBV7-8; 9 positions agree with TRBD1. This receptor was obtained from a man between 40 and 49 years old who had recovered from COVID-19. Sequences were obtained from PBMCs or T cells enriched from blood (not recorded which). CDR3 in amino acids: CASSLGGVENRGPADTQYF. CDR3 DNA sequence: TGTGCCAGCAGCTTAGGTGGTGTTGAGAACAGGGGGCCTGCAGATACGCAGTATTTT.